The next 24 T cell receptor beta chains were all read from a single sample in a study of identical twins. TCRdb used MiXCR to reprocess the 5' RACE reads, holding one entry per CDR3 protein. This sample has about 1.7 million distinct CDR3 sequences, with around 33% found just once. Sample: cord blood. Receptors originate from a newborn girl in good health.

This chain links TRBV5-1 with TRBJ2-1; 7 positions agree with TRBD2. Germline CDR1 SGHRS, CDR2 YFSETQ. The J segment lost 1 base and the V segment lost 3 bases, leaving 4 bases of the junction unmatched. The CDR3 spans 15 residues. As DNA, the CDR3 is TGCGCCAGCAGCTCACTAGCGTTGTCCTACAATGAGCAGTTCTTC. Its protein is CASSSLALSYNEQFF.

This clonotype was recorded once. The chain is built from TRBV20-1 and TRBJ1-5, with D perhaps TRBD1 (5 bases). The V end was cut by 3 bases, the J end by 7 bases, with 7 bases between. From germline, CDR1 is DFQATT and CDR2 SNEGSKA (reference sequence). This CDR3 comprises 11 residues. CDR3 region: CSARGEQPQHF. CDR3 in DNA: TGCAGTGCTAGGGGGGAGCAGCCCCAGCATTTT.

The V and J genes are TRBV6-5 and TRBJ2-3, with 9 positions matching TRBD1. Losses at the gene ends were 6 bases for V and 1 base for J; bases not matched to a gene: 5. This CDR3 region has 15 residues. Germline lookup yields CDR1 MNHEY and CDR2 SVGAGI. The CDR3 DNA follows: TGTGCCAGCAGAGCACAGGGGGCTGGCACAGATACGCAGTATTTT. This codes for CASRAQGAGTDTQYF.

Remarks on this clonotype: This CDR3 is missing its conserved last phenylalanine or tryptophan, likely due to a read error. This chain links TRBV10-3 with TRBJ2-6; D is undetermined. This CDR3 spans 18 amino acids. The germline V and J ends were trimmed by 0 bases and 2 bases, with 14 bases remaining between them. Germline V gene sequence: CDR1 ENHRY, CDR2 SYGVKD. The CDR3 sequence: CAISESAVPIAGANVLTY. DNA for the CDR3: TGTGCCATCAGTGAGTCCGCGGTTCCCATCGCTGGGGCCAACGTCCTGACTTAC.

V and J are TRBV5-1 and TRBJ2-1, with TRBD2 matching 12 bases. The CDR3 consists of 15 residues. Trimming at V came to 0 bases and at J to 9 bases, leaving 4 bases not matched to a gene. Germline lookup yields CDR1 SGHRS and CDR2 YFSETQ. CDR3 region: CASSLVTSGRSEQFF. The CDR3 bases are TGCGCCAGCAGCTTGGTAACTAGCGGGAGGAGTGAGCAGTTCTTC.

The rearrangement uses TRBV9 and TRBJ2-7, with 8 bases fitting TRBD2. V lost 0 bases, J lost 2 bases, and 7 bases stayed unmatched. CDR3 size: 16 residues. Germline lookup yields CDR1 SGDLS and CDR2 YYNGEE. The CDR3 sequence is CASSVASGLATYEQYF. CDR3 DNA: TGTGCCAGCAGCGTAGCTTCCGGACTAGCTACCTACGAGCAGTACTTC.

This chain links TRBV5-1 with TRBJ2-3, with TRBD1 matching over 9 bases. The CDR3 totals 15 residues. The V gene end was trimmed by 4 bases and the J gene end by 4 bases; junction bases not matched to a gene: 7. Germline CDR1 is SGHRS and CDR2 is YFSETQ. The CDR3 bases are TGCGCCAGCAGCCCACGGGACAGGGACGCAGATACGCAGTATTTT. It codes for CASSPRDRDADTQYF.

V usage is TRBV7-2 and J usage is TRBJ2-3; tentatively, D is TRBD1 or TRBD2 (5 bases each). The germline V gene encodes CDR1 SGHTA and CDR2 FQGNSA. The CDR3 loop spans 16 amino acids. V lost 3 bases, J lost 6 bases, and 19 bases lay in between. The CDR3 DNA is TGTGCCAGCAGCTTGGGCTTATATGGGGGATTCGATACGCAGTATTTT. Its protein product is CASSLGLYGGFDTQYF.

A word on this clonotype: The germline gene is not matched at one end of the junction; a read error may be the cause. The chain's CDR3 is CASPPPGWYGYTF. CDR3 in DNA: TGTGCCAGCCCACCACCGGGATGGTATGGCTACACCTTC. V gene TRBV18 combines with J gene TRBJ1-2; unclear D gene. Germline V lookup: CDR1 KGHSH, CDR2 LQKENI. The CDR3 contains 13 residues.

This clonotype was counted between two and nine times. The genes are TRBV20-1 and TRBJ2-3; D is ambiguous. Trimming removed 3 bases at V and 0 bases at J, with 10 bases between. Germline V lookup: CDR1 DFQATT, CDR2 SNEGSKA (reference sequence). The CDR3 has 14 amino acids. CDR3 nucleotide sequence: TGCAGTGCTAGGCGTCTTACTAGCACAGATACGCAGTATTTT. Amino acid sequence: CSARRLTSTDTQYF.

In its sample, this clonotype was seen a few times. This chain joins TRBV21-1 and TRBJ1-6; the table's D call of TRBD1 was not tested on the DNA. TRBV21-1 is a known pseudogene. CDR3 length: 16 residues. CDR3 nucleotide sequence: TGTGCCAGCAGCTTACAGGGAACCTCGAATAATTCACCCCTCCACTTT. Amino acid sequence: CASSLQGTSNNSPLHF.

The sample holds a few counts of this clonotype. This CDR3 reads CASSYDGGRNQPQHF. Written as DNA, the CDR3 is TGTGCCAGCAGTTACGATGGGGGGCGAAATCAGCCCCAGCATTTT. V gene TRBV6-5 combines with J gene TRBJ1-5; D may be TRBD1 (6 bases). Between the trimmed V and J ends, which lost 2 bases and 4 bases, there was a span of 12 bases. Germline CDR1 and CDR2: MNHEY and SVGAGI. This CDR3 has 15 residues.

This clonotype appeared a few times. This chain connects TRBV27 to TRBJ2-2; 9 bases agree with TRBD1. Per the germline V gene, CDR1 is MNHEY and CDR2 is SMNVEV (reference sequence). The CDR3 is 15 residues long. V shed 3 bases, J shed 7 bases, and the junction held 6 bases outside the gene matches. In DNA form, the CDR3 reads TGTGCCAGCAGTTTCGGGACAGGGTACGGCGGGGAGCTGTTTTTT. This encodes CASSFGTGYGGELFF.

This clonotype appeared a few times. V is TRBV11-1 and J is TRBJ2-7; 10 nucleotides agree with TRBD1. The CDR3 is 14 amino acids. V shed 5 bases, J shed 5 bases, and the junction held 6 bases outside the gene matches. Germline loops: CDR1 SGHAT, CDR2 FQDESV (reference sequence). In DNA, the CDR3 is TGTGCCAGCAGCCTACAGACAGGGGGCAACGAGCAGTACTTC. This translates into CASSLQTGGNEQYF.

This chain links TRBV4-2 with TRBJ2-2, with TRBD2 as a possible D gene (7 bases). From germline, CDR1 is LGHNA and CDR2 YNFKEQ. This CDR3 has 16 residues. Trimming pared 1 base from V and 6 bases from J, leaving 15 bases between. This CDR3 is CASSQVARGGSGELFF. The CDR3, as DNA: TGTGCCAGCAGCCAAGTAGCGAGGGGGGGCTCCGGGGAGCTGTTTTTT.

This clonotype was counted ten times or more. CDR3 residues: CASSLKGASTDTQYF. The CDR3 DNA follows: TGTGCCAGCAGTTTAAAGGGGGCTAGCACAGATACGCAGTATTTT. The J gene is TRBJ2-3, the V gene TRBV12-3 or TRBV12-4, with 7 nucleotides matching TRBD1. This CDR3 spans 15 amino acids. V shed 2 bases, J shed 0 bases, and the junction held 2 bases outside the gene matches.

V usage is TRBV6-1 and J usage is TRBJ1-6, with 7 bases matching TRBD1. J was trimmed by 7 bases and V by 1 base; bases with no gene match: 1. The length of the CDR3 is 14 residues. Germline CDR1 reads MNHNS; CDR2 reads SASEGT. In DNA, the CDR3 is TGTGCCAGCAGTGAAGGGGACAGCAATTCACCCCTCCACTTT. It codes for CASSEGDSNSPLHF.

This chain joins TRBV5-1 and TRBJ1-2, with 7 bases matching TRBD1. This CDR3 contains 14 residues. The ends lost 1 base at V and 4 bases at J; junction bases unmatched: 4. Germline CDR1 and CDR2: SGHRS and YFSETQ. The CDR3 region is CASSLTGVFYGYTF. The CDR3, as DNA: TGCGCCAGCAGCTTGACAGGGGTCTTCTATGGCTACACCTTC.

The rearrangement links TRBV9 to TRBJ2-1, with D perhaps matching TRBD1 or TRBD2 (6 bases each). V lost 6 bases, J lost 5 bases, and 15 bases lay in between. This CDR3 contains 14 residues. Germline CDR1 reads SGDLS; CDR2 reads YYNGEE. The CDR3 nucleotides read TGTGCCAGCAACCCCCGGGGGCGGGACAATGAGCAGTTCTTC. Protein product: CASNPRGRDNEQFF.

In this sample, this clonotype turned up a few times. The junction departs from germline at one end; a sequencing error may be responsible. The V and J genes are TRBV9 and TRBJ2-1, with unresolved D. Germline V CDR1 and CDR2: SGDLS, YYNGEE. This CDR3 comprises 16 residues. CDR3 sequence reads: CASSAPRFGSDNEQFF. The CDR3 region has the DNA TGTGCCAGCAGCGCCCCTAGGTTTGGCTCCGACAATGAGCAGTTCTTC.

This clonotype was seen a handful of times. The J gene is TRBJ2-7, the V gene TRBV27, with 7 bases fitting TRBD2. Germline loops: CDR1 MNHEY, CDR2 SMNVEV (reference sequence). V lost 3 bases, J lost 1 base, and 6 bases stayed unmatched. This CDR3 contains 15 residues. CDR3 sequence: CASSFGLAASYEQYF. The CDR3, as DNA: TGTGCCAGCAGTTTCGGGCTAGCGGCATCCTACGAGCAGTACTTC.

This clonotype has just a few counts. CDR3 amino acids: CAISESWGGSNQPQHF. DNA for the CDR3: TGTGCCATCAGTGAGTCTTGGGGGGGAAGCAATCAGCCCCAGCATTTT. The rearrangement joins TRBV10-3 to TRBJ1-5; tentative D call: TRBD1 (5 bases). The V end was cut by 0 bases, the J end by 1 base, with 10 bases between. CDR1 is ENHRY, CDR2 SYGVKD, per germline. CDR3 length equals 16 residues.

This clonotype was observed once. This sequence joins TRBV4-1 and TRBJ1-1; 8 positions match TRBD1. Germline V gene lookup returns CDR1 MGHRA and CDR2 YSYEKL. The CDR3 sequence is 17 residues long. V lost 0 bases to trimming and J lost 5 bases; unmatched junction nucleotides: 11. The CDR3, as DNA: TGCGCCAGCAGCCAAGATCGGCCAGGGGGCGCGGGAACTGAAGCTTTCTTT. It codes for CASSQDRPGGAGTEAFF.

Note on this clonotype: This sequence may be a read error, since a much larger clone differs from it by one base. The gene calls are TRBV5-1 and TRBJ2-7; 8 bases are a match to TRBD2. The CDR3 runs 15 residues. CDR1 is SGHRS, CDR2 YFSETQ, per germline. In nucleotides, the CDR3 is TGCGCCAGCAGCTTACTAGCGGACCTCTCCTGCGAGCAGTACTTC. Translating it yields CASSLLADLSCEQYF.